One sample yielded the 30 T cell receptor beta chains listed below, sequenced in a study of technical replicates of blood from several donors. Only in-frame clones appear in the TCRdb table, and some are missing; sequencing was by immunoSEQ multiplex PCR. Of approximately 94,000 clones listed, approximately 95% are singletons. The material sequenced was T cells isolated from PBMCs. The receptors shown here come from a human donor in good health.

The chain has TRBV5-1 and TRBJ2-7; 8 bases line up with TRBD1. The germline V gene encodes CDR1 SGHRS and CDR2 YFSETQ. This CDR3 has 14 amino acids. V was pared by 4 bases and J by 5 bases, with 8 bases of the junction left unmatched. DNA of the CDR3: TGCGCCAGCAGCGTGGACAGGGAAATCGACGAGCAGTACTTC. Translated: CASSVDREIDEQYF.

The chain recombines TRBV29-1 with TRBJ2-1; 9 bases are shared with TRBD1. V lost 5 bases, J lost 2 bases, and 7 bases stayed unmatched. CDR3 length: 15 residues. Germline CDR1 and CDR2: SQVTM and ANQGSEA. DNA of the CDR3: TGCAGCGTTCGAGGGGGACAGGGCACCTACAATGAGCAGTTCTTC. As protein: CSVRGGQGTYNEQFF.

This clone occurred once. The CDR3 DNA follows: TGCGCCAGCAGCTCCGAGTATACAGGGGACTATGGCTACACCTTC. Residues: CASSSEYTGDYGYTF. This sequence joins TRBV5-1 and TRBJ1-2, with 7 bases fitting TRBD1. The CDR3 is 15 amino acids. Germline CDR1 is SGHRS and CDR2 is YFSETQ. V shed 3 bases, J shed 3 bases, and the junction held 8 bases outside the gene matches.

The CDR3 protein is CASSSVPRDRGVETQYF. The CDR3 bases are TGTGCCAGCAGTTCCGTCCCCCGGGACAGGGGGGTCGAGACCCAGTACTTC. The V call is TRBV28, the J call TRBJ2-5; TRBD1 aligns across 11 bases. CDR3 length: 17 amino acids. The junction had 12 bases not matched to a gene; V was cut back by 4 bases and J by 5 bases. Germline V CDR1 and CDR2: MDHEN, SYDVKM.

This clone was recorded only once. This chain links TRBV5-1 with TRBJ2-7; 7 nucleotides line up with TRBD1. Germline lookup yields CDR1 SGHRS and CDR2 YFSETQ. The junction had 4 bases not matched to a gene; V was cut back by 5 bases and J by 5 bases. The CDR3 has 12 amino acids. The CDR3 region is CASRRDRDEQYF. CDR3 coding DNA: TGCGCCAGCAGACGTGACAGGGACGAGCAGTACTTC.

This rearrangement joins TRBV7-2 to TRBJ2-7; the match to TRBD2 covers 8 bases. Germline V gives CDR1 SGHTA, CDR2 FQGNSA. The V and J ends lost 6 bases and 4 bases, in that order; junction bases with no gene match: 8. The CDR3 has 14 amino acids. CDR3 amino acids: CASSFSGKSYEQYF. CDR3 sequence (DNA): TGTGCCAGCAGTTTTAGCGGGAAATCTTACGAGCAGTACTTC.

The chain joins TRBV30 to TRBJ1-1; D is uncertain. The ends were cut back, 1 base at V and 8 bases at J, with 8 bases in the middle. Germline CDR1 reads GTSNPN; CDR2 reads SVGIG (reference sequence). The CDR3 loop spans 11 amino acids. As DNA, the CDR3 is TGTGCCTGGAGTGGCCAGGTCGAAGCTTTCTTT. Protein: CAWSGQVEAFF. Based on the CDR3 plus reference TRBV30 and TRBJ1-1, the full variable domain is SQTIHQWPATLVQPVGSPLSLECTVEGTSNPNLYWYRQAAGRGLQLLFYSVGIGQISSEVPQNLSASRPQDRQFILSSKKLLLSDSGFYLCAWSGQVEAFFGQGTRLTVV.

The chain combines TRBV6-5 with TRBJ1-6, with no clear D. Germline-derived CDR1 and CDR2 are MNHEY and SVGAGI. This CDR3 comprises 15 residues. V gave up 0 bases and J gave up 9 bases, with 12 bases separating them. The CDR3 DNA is TGTGCCAGCAGTTACTCGAACGAGGGCAGTTCACCCCTCCACTTT. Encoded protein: CASSYSNEGSSPLHF.

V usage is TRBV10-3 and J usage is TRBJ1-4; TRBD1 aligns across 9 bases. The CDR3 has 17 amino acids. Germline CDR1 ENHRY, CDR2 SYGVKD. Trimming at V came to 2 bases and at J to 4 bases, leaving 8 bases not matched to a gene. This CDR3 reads CAISEGQGPKFNEKLFF. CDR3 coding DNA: TGTGCCATCAGTGAGGGACAGGGGCCCAAATTTAATGAAAAACTGTTTTTT.

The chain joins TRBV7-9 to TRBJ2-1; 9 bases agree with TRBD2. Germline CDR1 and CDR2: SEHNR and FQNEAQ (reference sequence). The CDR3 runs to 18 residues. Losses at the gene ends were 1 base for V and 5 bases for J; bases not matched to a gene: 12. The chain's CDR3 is CASSLVDYSGSLNNEQFF. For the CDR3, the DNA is TGTGCCAGCAGCTTAGTAGACTATAGCGGGAGCCTCAACAATGAGCAGTTCTTC. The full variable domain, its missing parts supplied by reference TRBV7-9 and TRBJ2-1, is DTGVSQNPRHKITKRGQNVTFRCDPISEHNRLYWYRQTLGQGPEFLTYFQNEAQLEKSRLLSDRFSAERPKGSFSTLEIQRTEQGDSAMYLCASSLVDYSGSLNNEQFFGPGTRLTVL.

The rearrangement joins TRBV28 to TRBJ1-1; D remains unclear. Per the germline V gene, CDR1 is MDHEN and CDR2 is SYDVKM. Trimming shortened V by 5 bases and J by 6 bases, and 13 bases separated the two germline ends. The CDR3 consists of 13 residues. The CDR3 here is CASSGQSAAEAFF. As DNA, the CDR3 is TGTGCCAGCAGTGGTCAGTCGGCGGCTGAAGCTTTCTTT.

In DNA, the CDR3 is TGTGCCAGCAGTTACACCGTTACTAGAGATGAGCAGTTCTTC. Protein sequence: CASSYTVTRDEQFF. The chain joins TRBV6-5 to TRBJ2-1, with D perhaps matching TRBD2 (5 bases). Trimming pared 2 bases from V and 8 bases from J, leaving 13 bases between. Germline V gives CDR1 MNHEY, CDR2 SVGAGI. CDR3 length equals 14 residues.

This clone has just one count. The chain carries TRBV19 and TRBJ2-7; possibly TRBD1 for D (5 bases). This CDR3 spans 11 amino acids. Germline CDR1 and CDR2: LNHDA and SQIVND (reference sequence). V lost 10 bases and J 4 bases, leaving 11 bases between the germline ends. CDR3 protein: CATTQAYEQYF. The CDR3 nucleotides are TGTGCCACCACACAGGCGTACGAGCAGTACTTC.

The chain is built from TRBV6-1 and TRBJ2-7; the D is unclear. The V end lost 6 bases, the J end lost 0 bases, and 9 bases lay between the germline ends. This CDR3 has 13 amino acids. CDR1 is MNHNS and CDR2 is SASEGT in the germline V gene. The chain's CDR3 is CASSPRVSYEQYF. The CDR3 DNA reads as TGTGCCAGCAGCCCCCGGGTCTCCTACGAGCAGTACTTC.

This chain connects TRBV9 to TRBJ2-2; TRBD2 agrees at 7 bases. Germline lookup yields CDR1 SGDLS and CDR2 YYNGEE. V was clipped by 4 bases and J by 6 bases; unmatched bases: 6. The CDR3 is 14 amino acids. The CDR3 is CASSTRLASGELFF. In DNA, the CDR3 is TGTGCCAGCAGCACCCGACTAGCTTCCGGGGAGCTGTTTTTT.

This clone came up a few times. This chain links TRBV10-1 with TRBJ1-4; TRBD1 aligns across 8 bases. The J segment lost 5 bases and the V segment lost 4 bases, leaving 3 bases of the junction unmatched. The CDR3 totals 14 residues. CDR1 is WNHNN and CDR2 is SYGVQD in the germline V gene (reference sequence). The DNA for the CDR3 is TGCGCCAGCAGTGGACAGGGGCGGAATGAAAAACTGTTTTTT. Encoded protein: CASSGQGRNEKLFF.

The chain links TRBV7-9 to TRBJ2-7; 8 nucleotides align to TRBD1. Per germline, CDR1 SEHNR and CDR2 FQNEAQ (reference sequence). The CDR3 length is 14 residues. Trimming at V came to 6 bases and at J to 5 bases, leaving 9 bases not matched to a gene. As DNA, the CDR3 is TGTGCCAGCAGTTTCCGGACAGGGATTAACGAGCAGTACTTC. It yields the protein CASSFRTGINEQYF. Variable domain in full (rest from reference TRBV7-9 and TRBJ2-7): DTGVSQNPRHKITKRGQNVTFRCDPISEHNRLYWYRQTLGQGPEFLTYFQNEAQLEKSRLLSDRFSAERPKGSFSTLEIQRTEQGDSAMYLCASSFRTGINEQYFGPGTRLTVT.

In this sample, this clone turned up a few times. The CDR3 nucleotides read TGCGCCAGCAGCCCAGGGACAGGGGACTACGAGCAGTACTTC. Translated, it gives CASSPGTGDYEQYF. The chain uses TRBV4-1 and TRBJ2-7; 10 positions agree with TRBD1. The CDR3 spans 14 residues. The germline V gene encodes CDR1 MGHRA and CDR2 YSYEKL. V shed 4 bases, J shed 3 bases, and the junction held 3 bases outside the gene matches.

The CDR3 loop reads CASSIQTRRTNEKLFF. The CDR3 nucleotides read TGTGCCAGTAGTATTCAAACCAGGCGAACTAATGAAAAACTGTTTTTT. The chain couples TRBV19 to TRBJ1-4; D is ambiguous. Germline V lookup: CDR1 LNHDA, CDR2 SQIVND (reference sequence). The CDR3 extends over 16 amino acids. Trimming left V 3 bases short and J 1 base short, with 12 bases between.

DNA of the CDR3: TGTGCCAGCAGCTTAGCGGGACGGACTAGCACAGATACGCAGTATTTT. Protein product: CASSLAGRTSTDTQYF. The chain links TRBV7-3 to TRBJ2-3; D might be TRBD2 (6 bases). The germline V gene has CDR1 SGHTA and CDR2 FQGTGA. V dropped 2 bases and J dropped 0 bases, with 12 bases sitting between them. The CDR3 has 16 amino acids.

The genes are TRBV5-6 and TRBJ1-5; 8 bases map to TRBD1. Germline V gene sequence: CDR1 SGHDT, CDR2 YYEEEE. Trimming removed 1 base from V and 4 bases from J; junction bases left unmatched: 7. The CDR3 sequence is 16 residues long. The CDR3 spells CASSLFRTGGNQPQHF. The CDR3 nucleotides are TGTGCCAGCAGCTTGTTCCGTACAGGGGGGAATCAGCCCCAGCATTTT.

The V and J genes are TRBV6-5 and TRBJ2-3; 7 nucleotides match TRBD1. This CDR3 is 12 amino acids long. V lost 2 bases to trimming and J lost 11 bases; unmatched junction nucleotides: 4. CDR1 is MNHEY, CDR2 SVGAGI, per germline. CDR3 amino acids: CASSYPQGEQYF. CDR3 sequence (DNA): TGTGCCAGCAGTTACCCCCAGGGGGAGCAGTATTTT.

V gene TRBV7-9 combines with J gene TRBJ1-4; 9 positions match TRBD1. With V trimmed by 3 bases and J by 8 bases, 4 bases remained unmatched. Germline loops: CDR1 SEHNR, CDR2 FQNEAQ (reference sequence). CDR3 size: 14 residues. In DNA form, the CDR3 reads TGTGCCAGCAGCTTGGGACAGGGAAGAGAAAAACTGTTTTTT. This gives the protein CASSLGQGREKLFF.

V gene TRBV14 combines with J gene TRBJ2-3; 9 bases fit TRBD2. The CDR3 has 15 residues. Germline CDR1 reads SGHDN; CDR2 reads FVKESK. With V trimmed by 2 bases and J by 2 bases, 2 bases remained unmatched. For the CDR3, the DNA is TGTGCCAGCAGCCAACTAGCGGGATTCACAGATACGCAGTATTTT. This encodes CASSQLAGFTDTQYF.

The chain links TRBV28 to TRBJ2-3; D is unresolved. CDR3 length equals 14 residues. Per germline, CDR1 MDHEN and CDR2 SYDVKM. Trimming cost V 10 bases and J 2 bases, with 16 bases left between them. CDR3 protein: CATRRPRHTDTQYF. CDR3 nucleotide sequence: TGTGCCACCAGAAGGCCCAGGCACACAGATACGCAGTATTTT.

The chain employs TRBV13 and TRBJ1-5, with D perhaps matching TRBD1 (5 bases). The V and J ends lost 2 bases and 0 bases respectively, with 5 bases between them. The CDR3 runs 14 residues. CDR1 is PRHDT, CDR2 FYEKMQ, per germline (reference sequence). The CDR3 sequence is CASSLTGSNQPQHF. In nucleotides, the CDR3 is TGTGCCAGCAGCTTAACAGGTAGCAATCAGCCCCAGCATTTT. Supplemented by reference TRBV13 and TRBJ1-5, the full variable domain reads AAGVIQSPRHLIKEKRETATLKCYPIPRHDTVYWYQQGPGQDPQFLISFYEKMQSDKGSIPDRFSAQQFSDYHSELNMSSLELGDSALYFCASSLTGSNQPQHFGDGTRLSIL.

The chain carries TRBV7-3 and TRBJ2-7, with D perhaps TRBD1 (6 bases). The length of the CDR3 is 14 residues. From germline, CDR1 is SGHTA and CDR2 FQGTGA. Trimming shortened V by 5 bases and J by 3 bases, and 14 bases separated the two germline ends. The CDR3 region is CASSPPGTIYEQYF. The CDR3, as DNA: TGTGCCAGCAGCCCCCCCGGGACAATCTACGAGCAGTACTTC. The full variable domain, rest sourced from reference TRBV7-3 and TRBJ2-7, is GAGVSQTPSNKVTEKGKYVELRCDPISGHTALYWYRQSLGQGPEFLIYFQGTGAADDSGLPNDRFFAVRPEGSVSTLKIQRTERGDSAVYLCASSPPGTIYEQYFGPGTRLTVT.

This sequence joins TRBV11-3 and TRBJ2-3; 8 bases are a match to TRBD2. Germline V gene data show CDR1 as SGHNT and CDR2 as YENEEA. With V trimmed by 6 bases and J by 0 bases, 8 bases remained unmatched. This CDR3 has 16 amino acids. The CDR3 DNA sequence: TGTGCCAGCAGTTATCCGGGACTAGGTAGCACAGATACGCAGTATTTT. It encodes CASSYPGLGSTDTQYF.

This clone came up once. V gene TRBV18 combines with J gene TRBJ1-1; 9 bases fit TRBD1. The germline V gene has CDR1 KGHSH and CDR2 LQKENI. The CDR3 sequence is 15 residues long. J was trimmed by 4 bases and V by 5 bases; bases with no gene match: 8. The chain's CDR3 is CASSADRGRVTEAFF. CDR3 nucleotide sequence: TGTGCCAGCTCAGCGGACAGGGGAAGGGTCACTGAAGCTTTCTTT.

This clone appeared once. The CDR3 coding sequence is TGTGCCATCAGTGAGTCAGGGGAGGGAACCGACCCAGAAAAACTGTTTTTT. Translated, it gives CAISESGEGTDPEKLFF. The chain carries TRBV10-3 and TRBJ1-4; D possibly corresponds to TRBD1 (5 bases). Trimming removed 0 bases from V and 8 bases from J, with 19 bases in between. Germline V lookup: CDR1 ENHRY, CDR2 SYGVKD. This CDR3 is 17 amino acids long.